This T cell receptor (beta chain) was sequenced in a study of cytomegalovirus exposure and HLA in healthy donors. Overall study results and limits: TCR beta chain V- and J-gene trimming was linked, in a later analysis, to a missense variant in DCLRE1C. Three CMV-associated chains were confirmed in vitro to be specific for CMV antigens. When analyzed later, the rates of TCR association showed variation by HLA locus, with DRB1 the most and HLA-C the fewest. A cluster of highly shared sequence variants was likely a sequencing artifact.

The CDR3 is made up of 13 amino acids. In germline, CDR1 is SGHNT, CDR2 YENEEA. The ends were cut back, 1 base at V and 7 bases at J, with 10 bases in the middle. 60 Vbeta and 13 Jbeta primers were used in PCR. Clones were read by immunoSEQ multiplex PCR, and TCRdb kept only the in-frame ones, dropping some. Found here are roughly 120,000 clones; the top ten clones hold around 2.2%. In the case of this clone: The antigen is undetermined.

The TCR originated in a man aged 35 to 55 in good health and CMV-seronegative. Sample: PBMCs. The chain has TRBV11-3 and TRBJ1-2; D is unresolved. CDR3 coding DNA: TGTGCCAGCAGCTTAGGGCAGGAGGTTGGCTACACCTTC. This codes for CASSLGQEVGYTF. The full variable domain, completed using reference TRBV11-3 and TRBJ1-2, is EAGVVQSPRYKIIEKKQPVAFWCNPISGHNTLYWYLQNLGQGPELLIRYENEEAVDDSQLPKDRFSAERLKGVDSTLKIQPAELGDSAVYLCASSLGQEVGYTFGSGTRLTVV.